This section outlines one T cell receptor (beta chain) sequence together with its context. The antigen is unknown. CDR3 length equals 15 residues. The V gene end was trimmed by 8 bases and the J gene end by 2 bases; junction bases not matched to a gene: 11. Clinicians diagnosed patients from clinical symptoms, serum thyroxine and TRAb, thyroid ultrasound and orbital computed tomography. Using more than 7.5 ml of fresh peripheral blood, PBMCs were prepared. It was RNA transcripts that yielded the amplified TCR beta CDR3 regions. The HTBI primer set was used in a first-round RT-PCR of the TCR CDR3. Via MiXCR, TCRdb re-called the multiplex PCR reads, giving one row per CDR3 protein. The repertoire holds around 97,000 distinct CDR3 sequences, with 45% to 50% as singletons. The data were obtained in a study of T cells in Graves' hyperthyroidism and ophthalmopathy. Study-level background: Any treatment followed the collection of peripheral blood at initial diagnosis. Overall study results and limits: A median approximately 6.8 months before onset, the model predicted ophthalmopathy.

This clonotype originated in a man in his forties with Graves' hyperthyroidism. Sequenced sample: blood. The chain employs TRBV12-3 or TRBV12-4 and TRBJ2-5; 7 bases align to TRBD1. The CDR3 DNA sequence: TGTGCCAGCTCACGAAGGACAGGCAATCAAGAGACCCAGTACTTC. It specifies CASSRRTGNQETQYF.